The clone carrying this T cell receptor (beta chain) was detected only once. Its antigen is as yet unknown. Germline CDR1 SEHNR, CDR2 FQNEAQ (reference sequence). The V end was cut by 8 bases, the J end by 8 bases, with 24 bases between. CDR3 length: 15 residues. This entry belongs to a study of blood T cells in healthy people across ages. Study-wide findings and caveats: Among T cells, TCR beta diversity per million cells dropped roughly linearly as age rose. Diversity estimates from one million T cells were considered underestimates.

A second PCR of about 7 to 11 cycles used a sample-barcoded 5' primer and a J-beta primer mix. Each CDR3 protein gets one entry after TCRdb re-called the 5' RACE reads with MiXCR. Of hundreds of thousands of distinct CDR3 sequences listed, roughly 50% are singletons. This TCR was sampled from a young man in good health. The sequencing input was blood. This chain uses TRBV7-9 with TRBJ1-2; D possibly corresponds to TRBD1 (6 bases). The CDR3 region has the DNA TGTGCCAGCGTCCCCGAGGACAGTGGATATGGAGGCTACACCTTC. Protein product: CASVPEDSGYGGYTF.